This T cell receptor (beta chain) came from a study of T cell responses to AZD1222 COVID-19 vaccine. Study results and limitations: Without day 14 samples, only post-peak T cell repertoires were studied. The breadth and depth of Spike-specific TCRs increased once two AZD1222 doses had been given. Baseline seropositives among AZD1222 recipients totaled only 6 or 7. Most donors were white British and more were female, and clonal diversity was possibly underestimated.

Profiled with immunoSEQ multiplex PCR; TCRdb holds only in-frame clones, not every one. The data contain approximately 140,000 clones, under 95% of them singletons. This CDR3 has 11 residues. V was clipped by 3 bases and J by 4 bases, with 4 bases between them. Looked up from germline, CDR1 is SGHVS and CDR2 is FNYEAQ. In the case of this clone: Its antigen remains unidentified.

The V call is TRBV7-6, the J call TRBJ2-7; no reliable D call. Sequencing was performed on peripheral blood, taken on day 0 of AZD1222 vaccination. The sequence came from an adult in good health. Here the CDR3 DNA reads TGTGCCAGCAGCTTCGAATACGAGCAGTACTTC. This encodes CASSFEYEQYF. The full variable domain, rest sourced from reference TRBV7-6 and TRBJ2-7, is GAGVSQSPRYKVTKRGQDVALRCDPISGHVSLYWYRQALGQGPEFLTYFNYEAQQDKSGLPNDRFSAERPEGSISTLTIQRTEQRDSAMYRCASSFEYEQYFGPGTRLTVT.